The entry that follows covers one TCR beta chain sequence. Measured with immunoSEQ multiplex PCR; TCRdb has only the in-frame clones, and not every one. The sample records roughly 260,000 clones, 80% to 90% being singletons. The CDR3 is made up of 14 amino acids. The V gene lost 3 bases and the J gene lost 1 base, with 9 bases spanning the gap. Germline V lookup: CDR1 LGHNA, CDR2 YSLEER. This record belongs to a study of cytomegalovirus exposure and HLA in healthy donors. The donors were part of the validation cohort, which consisted of under 150 subjects and was separate from the first cohort of hundreds of subjects.

This TCR derives from a man aged 18 to 29 in good health and CMV-seronegative. This sequence joins TRBV4-3 and TRBJ1-1, with D unresolved. Sequenced sample: PBMCs. The CDR3 nucleotides are TGCGCCAGCAGCCATCTCGAGGGGAACACTGAAGCTTTCTTT. Translated: CASSHLEGNTEAFF.